These 26 T cell receptor beta chains were sequenced from one sample in a study of blood T cell repertoires in COVID-19. Method: immunoSEQ multiplex PCR; TCRdb's copy keeps in-frame clones and lacks some. Of 300,000 or so clones detected, about 88% appear once; the ten largest clones hold 1%. Source material: PBMCs or T cells enriched from blood (not recorded which). The receptors come from a woman younger than 45 who had recovered from COVID-19.

This chain uses TRBV2 with TRBJ2-3; TRBD2 matches at 13 bases. Trimming removed 7 bases from V and 7 bases from J; junction bases left unmatched: 8. This CDR3 is 15 amino acids long. Germline V CDR1 and CDR2: SNHLY, FYNNEI. CDR3 sequence: CASKLLAGGTNTQYF. CDR3 DNA sequence: TGTGCCAGCAAACTACTAGCGGGGGGGACGAATACGCAGTATTTT.

The CDR3 sequence: CASSPLRGGWETQYF. The CDR3 DNA reads TGTGCCAGCAGTCCCTTGCGGGGGGGCTGGGAGACCCAGTACTTC. This chain connects TRBV27 to TRBJ2-5, with 9 bases aligning to TRBD2. The CDR3 extends over 15 amino acids. Germline values: CDR1 MNHEY, CDR2 SMNVEV (reference sequence). With 5 bases clipped from V and 5 bases from J, the junction kept 9 bases outside the gene matches.

In this sample, this clone turned up once. The chain couples TRBV27 to TRBJ2-5, with D maybe TRBD2 (6 bases). Germline CDR1 MNHEY, CDR2 SMNVEV (reference sequence). This CDR3 is 14 amino acids long. V lost 5 bases and J 1 base, leaving 11 bases between the germline ends. CDR3 DNA: TGTGCCAGCAGTAGGGGACTTGCCCAAGAGACCCAGTACTTC. It yields the protein CASSRGLAQETQYF.

This clone was detected only once. The chain carries TRBV14 and TRBJ1-4; 7 bases fit TRBD1. This CDR3 contains 15 residues. Per the germline V gene, CDR1 is SGHDN and CDR2 is FVKESK. The ends lost 4 bases at V and 8 bases at J; junction bases unmatched: 10. CDR3: CASSPFPRGREKLFF. The CDR3 nucleotides read TGTGCCAGCAGCCCCTTCCCGAGGGGGCGCGAAAAACTGTTTTTT.

The chain uses TRBV4-1 and TRBJ2-1, with 10 bases fitting TRBD1. The V and J ends lost 3 bases and 7 bases, in that order; junction bases with no gene match: 9. This CDR3 is built from 16 residues. Germline CDR1 MGHRA, CDR2 YSYEKL. The CDR3 sequence: CASSHPGTGVLNEQFF. As DNA, the CDR3 is TGCGCCAGCAGCCACCCCGGGACAGGGGTACTAAATGAGCAGTTCTTC.

The chain is built from TRBV3-1 (or the pseudogene TRBV3-2) and TRBJ1-3, with D perhaps matching TRBD1 (6 bases). The CDR3 has 13 residues. The germline gives CDR1 LGHDT, CDR2 YNNKEL (reference sequence). V was cut by 1 base and J by 8 bases, with 9 bases left in between. The CDR3: CASSQVQGHTIYF. The CDR3 DNA sequence: TGTGCCAGCAGCCAAGTGCAGGGGCACACCATATATTTT.

The V call is TRBV28, the J call TRBJ1-4; 8 bases fit TRBD1. Trimming at V came to 3 bases and at J to 8 bases, leaving 8 bases not matched to a gene. Germline CDR1 is MDHEN and CDR2 is SYDVKM. The CDR3 contains 15 residues. CDR3 region: CASSFGQGGSEKLFF. The CDR3 DNA reads as TGTGCCAGCAGTTTTGGACAGGGTGGTTCGGAAAAACTGTTTTTT.

The CDR3 region is CASSGTGFGYGYTF. CDR3 DNA sequence: TGTGCCAGCAGCGGGACAGGGTTCGGGTATGGCTACACCTTC. The V gene is TRBV9, the J gene TRBJ1-2; 8 nucleotides align to TRBD1. V dropped 3 bases and J dropped 5; count of bases not matched to a gene: 6. Germline CDR1 and CDR2: SGDLS and YYNGEE. The CDR3 totals 14 residues.

The chain carries TRBV5-4 and TRBJ2-7; maybe TRBD2 (6 bases). The CDR3 has 13 residues. The ends were cut back, 3 bases at V and 3 bases at J, with 10 bases in the middle. The germline V gene encodes CDR1 SGHNT and CDR2 YYREEE (reference sequence). The CDR3 region is CASSSGENYEQYF. CDR3 bases: TGTGCCAGCAGCTCGGGGGAAAACTACGAGCAGTACTTC.

This chain connects TRBV28 to TRBJ1-6, with 10 nucleotides matching TRBD1. Germline CDR1 reads MDHEN; CDR2 reads SYDVKM. V shed 8 bases and J 8 bases; nucleotides not matched to a gene: 6. The CDR3 runs to 14 residues. The CDR3 bases are TGTGCCAGCGGGGGGGACAGGGGTTATTCACCCCTCCACTTT. This encodes CASGGDRGYSPLHF.

The chain carries TRBV24-1 and TRBJ1-2, with 8 bases matching TRBD1. The V gene end was trimmed by 5 bases and the J gene end by 10 bases; junction bases not matched to a gene: 8. This CDR3 spans 13 amino acids. Germline-derived CDR1 and CDR2 are KGHDR and SFDVKD. This chain's CDR3 is CATSVGTGGDYTF. CDR3 nucleotides: TGTGCCACCAGTGTAGGGACAGGTGGGGACTACACCTTC.

The chain employs TRBV7-9 and TRBJ1-2, with D tentatively TRBD1 (5 bases). Germline V gene data show CDR1 as SEHNR and CDR2 as FQNEAQ (reference sequence). The CDR3 sequence is 14 residues long. Trimming pared 1 base from V and 4 bases from J, leaving 10 bases between. The CDR3 loop is CASSLGAGFYGYTF. CDR3 sequence (DNA): TGTGCCAGCAGCTTAGGGGCAGGGTTCTATGGCTACACCTTC.

The chain joins TRBV24-1 to TRBJ2-1; 7 positions agree with TRBD1. The trim removed 5 bases at V and 6 bases at J, leaving 6 bases unmatched. There are 14 residues in the CDR3. Germline loops: CDR1 KGHDR, CDR2 SFDVKD. The CDR3 sequence is CATSGTGVGNEQFF. CDR3 coding DNA: TGTGCCACCAGTGGGACAGGCGTTGGCAATGAGCAGTTCTTC.

The chain is built from TRBV24-1 and TRBJ2-3, with 9 bases matching TRBD2. Germline lookup yields CDR1 KGHDR and CDR2 SFDVKD. V lost 5 bases and J lost 5; bases outside the gene matches: 7. This CDR3 region has 15 residues. CDR3 region: CATSGRGGSKDTQYF. The CDR3, as DNA: TGTGCCACCAGTGGGCGGGGGGGAAGTAAAGATACGCAGTATTTT.

The chain joins TRBV5-1 to TRBJ2-1; 11 bases match TRBD2. This CDR3 has 20 amino acids. Germline values: CDR1 SGHRS, CDR2 YFSETQ. J lost 0 bases, V lost 2 bases, and 13 bases had no gene match. The CDR3 region has the DNA TGCGCCAGCAGCTTCGTAGGTAGCGGGGGGGTTTCGAGCTCCTACAATGAGCAGTTCTTC. Protein sequence: CASSFVGSGGVSSSYNEQFF.

The rearrangement uses TRBV5-1 and TRBJ1-2; a possible D gene is TRBD1 (5 bases). CDR3 length: 15 residues. The germline CDR1 and CDR2 sequences are SGHRS and YFSETQ. V shed 4 bases and J shed 2 bases, with 15 bases lying between them. The CDR3 nucleotides are TGCGCCAGCAGCCCTCAGCCGACAGCGAACTATGGCTACACCTTC. Protein product: CASSPQPTANYGYTF.

The chain joins TRBV12-3 or TRBV12-4 to TRBJ1-4, with TRBD1 matching over 7 bases. The J segment lost 8 bases and the V segment lost 5 bases, leaving 5 bases of the junction unmatched. The CDR3 runs 13 residues. CDR3 in DNA: TGTGCCAGCAGTAGGGGGCAAAGGGAAAAACTGTTTTTT. It is translated as CASSRGQREKLFF.

This clone was seen once. The V call is TRBV19, the J call TRBJ2-3, with TRBD2 as a possible D gene (6 bases). V was pared by 4 bases and J by 4 bases, with 15 bases between. The CDR3 loop spans 15 amino acids. Per the germline V gene, CDR1 is LNHDA and CDR2 is SQIVND (reference sequence). CDR3 protein: CASSNLAAASDTQYF. The CDR3 nucleotides are TGTGCCAGTAGTAACTTAGCGGCTGCCTCAGATACGCAGTATTTT.

The chain joins TRBV27 to TRBJ2-7, with a weak D call TRBD2 (6 bases). This CDR3 comprises 14 residues. The V gene's germline CDR1 is MNHEY and CDR2 SMNVEV (reference sequence). Deletions cut 4 bases from V and 4 bases from J, with 14 bases between. CDR3 coding DNA: TGTGCCAGCAGTTCGACTAGTTCGGGATACGAGCAGTACTTC. This translates into CASSSTSSGYEQYF.

The chain has TRBV5-1 and TRBJ1-1, with 9 bases fitting TRBD1. This CDR3 has 15 amino acids. V trimming: 2 bases; J trimming: 3 bases; junction bases outside the gene matches: 5. CDR1 is SGHRS, CDR2 YFSETQ, per germline. The CDR3 spells CASSLTGGAHTEAFF. CDR3 nucleotide sequence: TGCGCCAGCAGCTTAACAGGGGGCGCCCACACTGAAGCTTTCTTT. Full variable domain (missing parts from reference TRBV5-1 and TRBJ1-1): KAGVTQTPRYLIKTRGQQVTLSCSPISGHRSVSWYQQTPGQGLQFLFEYFSETQRNKGNFPGRFSGRQFSNSRSEMNVSTLELGDSALYLCASSLTGGAHTEAFFGQGTRLTVV.

CDR3 sequence: CASSLIRTGLSGNTIYF. In nucleotides, the CDR3 is TGTGCCAGCAGCCTGATTAGGACAGGCCTCTCTGGAAACACCATATATTTT. The genes are TRBV7-9 and TRBJ1-3; 7 bases map to TRBD1. V was pared by 5 bases and J by 0 bases, with 10 bases of the junction left unmatched. This CDR3 has 17 amino acids. CDR1 is SEHNR, CDR2 FQNEAQ, per germline (reference sequence).

This sequence joins TRBV19 and TRBJ2-1, with D possibly matching TRBD2 (5 bases). Germline V CDR1 and CDR2: LNHDA, SQIVND (reference sequence). The CDR3 length is 16 residues. Trimming took 1 base from V and 3 from J, leaving 13 bases between them. This chain's CDR3 is CASSIVSPGNYNEQFF. For the CDR3, the DNA is TGTGCCAGTAGTATAGTTTCGCCGGGGAACTACAATGAGCAGTTCTTC.

The chain is built from TRBV19 and TRBJ1-5; no clear D. Trimming shortened V by 6 bases and J by 4 bases, and 10 bases separated the two germline ends. Germline CDR1 and CDR2: LNHDA and SQIVND (reference sequence). The CDR3 extends over 13 amino acids. CDR3 amino acids: CASSAIRNQPQHF. In nucleotides, the CDR3 is TGTGCCAGTAGCGCCATACGGAATCAGCCCCAGCATTTT. The variable domain in full, with the rest retrieved from reference TRBV19 and TRBJ1-5, is DGGITQSPKYLFRKEGQNVTLSCEQNLNHDAMYWYRQDPGQGLRLIYYSQIVNDFQKGDIAEGYSVSREKKESFPLTVTSAQKNPTAFYLCASSAIRNQPQHFGDGTRLSIL.

This clone is a singleton in its sample. CDR3 nucleotides: TGTGCCAGCAGCTTGCGCGGGGCCTCCTACAATGAGCAGTTCTTC. Its translation: CASSLRGASYNEQFF. The chain carries TRBV5-6 and TRBJ2-1, with D possibly being TRBD2 (6 bases). CDR1 and CDR2 from the germline V gene are SGHDT and YYEEEE. V was clipped by 1 base and J by 0 bases, with 8 bases between them. The CDR3 extends over 15 amino acids.

V and J are TRBV19 and TRBJ1-5; D is unclear. The CDR3 has 13 amino acids. CDR1 is LNHDA and CDR2 is SQIVND in the germline V gene (reference sequence). V was shortened by 3 bases and J by 7 bases, with 10 bases between the two germline ends. For the CDR3, the DNA is TGTGCCAGTAGTATCAACAGTTTCCAGCCCCAGCATTTT. It translates to CASSINSFQPQHF.

The rearrangement links TRBV4-1 to TRBJ1-4; TRBD1 agrees at 9 bases. The trim removed 3 bases at V and 8 bases at J, leaving 7 bases unmatched. CDR1 is MGHRA and CDR2 is YSYEKL in the germline V gene. CDR3 length: 15 residues. The CDR3 bases are TGCGCCAGCAGCCATGGGGACAGGGCGGACGAAAAACTGTTTTTT. Its translation is CASSHGDRADEKLFF.